What follows are 5 T cell receptor beta chains derived from one specimen sequenced in a study of blood T cell repertoires in COVID-19. Assay: immunoSEQ multiplex PCR; the TCRdb copy retains only in-frame clones and omits some. The sample holds 300,000 or so clones, over 85% seen once. The sample taken for sequencing was PBMCs or T cells enriched from blood (not recorded which). These receptors all stem from a woman in her forties or fifties who had been exposed to COVID-19.

This clone has more than one count but fewer than ten. This chain links TRBV10-3 with TRBJ1-1; D unresolved. Germline loops: CDR1 ENHRY, CDR2 SYGVKD. CDR3 length equals 12 residues. The V and J ends lost 7 bases and 0 bases respectively, with 6 bases between them. CDR3: CAIKQMNTEAFF. CDR3 DNA sequence: TGTGCCATCAAACAAATGAACACTGAAGCTTTCTTT.

The gene calls are TRBV19 and TRBJ2-7; 8 nucleotides match TRBD2. Trimming at V came to 7 bases and at J to 1 base, leaving 9 bases not matched to a gene. CDR3 length equals 15 residues. Germline V CDR1 and CDR2: LNHDA, SQIVND (reference sequence). In nucleotides, the CDR3 is TGTGCCAGTACCACCAACCGGGGGGGATCCTACGAGCAGTACTTC. Protein sequence: CASTTNRGGSYEQYF.

This sequence joins TRBV10-3 and TRBJ2-7, with TRBD2 matching 7 bases. Germline V gene data show CDR1 as ENHRY and CDR2 as SYGVKD. The length of the CDR3 is 13 residues. V was clipped by 8 bases and J by 3 bases; unmatched bases: 7. The CDR3 spells CAIQTSENYEQYF. Written as DNA, the CDR3 is TGTGCCATCCAAACTAGCGAGAACTACGAGCAGTACTTC.

The V and J genes are TRBV11-3 and TRBJ2-3; 7 bases line up with TRBD1. Germline V gene lookup returns CDR1 SGHNT and CDR2 YENEEA. This CDR3 spans 13 amino acids. The V segment lost 5 bases and the J segment 3 bases; nucleotides outside the gene matches: 2. CDR3 in DNA: TGTGCCAGCAGCACAGGGGTGACAGATACGCAGTATTTT. Its protein is CASSTGVTDTQYF. The full variable domain, with the rest looked up from reference TRBV11-3 and TRBJ2-3, is EAGVVQSPRYKIIEKKQPVAFWCNPISGHNTLYWYLQNLGQGPELLIRYENEEAVDDSQLPKDRFSAERLKGVDSTLKIQPAELGDSAVYLCASSTGVTDTQYFGPGTRLTVL.

This chain links TRBV25-1 with TRBJ2-3; 7 bases agree with TRBD2. CDR1 MGHDK and CDR2 SYGVNS come from the germline V gene. CDR3 size: 15 residues. After removal of 1 base from V and 4 bases from J, the junction contained 5 bases not matched to a gene. The CDR3 reads CASSEWMGGADTQYF. The DNA of the CDR3 is TGTGCCAGCAGTGAATGGATGGGGGGGGCAGATACGCAGTATTTT. Full variable domain (rest looked up from reference TRBV25-1 and TRBJ2-3): EADIYQTPRYLVIGTGKKITLECSQTMGHDKMYWYQQDPGMELHLIHYSYGVNSTEKGDLSSESTVSRIRTEHFPLTLESARPSHTSQYLCASSEWMGGADTQYFGPGTRLTVL.